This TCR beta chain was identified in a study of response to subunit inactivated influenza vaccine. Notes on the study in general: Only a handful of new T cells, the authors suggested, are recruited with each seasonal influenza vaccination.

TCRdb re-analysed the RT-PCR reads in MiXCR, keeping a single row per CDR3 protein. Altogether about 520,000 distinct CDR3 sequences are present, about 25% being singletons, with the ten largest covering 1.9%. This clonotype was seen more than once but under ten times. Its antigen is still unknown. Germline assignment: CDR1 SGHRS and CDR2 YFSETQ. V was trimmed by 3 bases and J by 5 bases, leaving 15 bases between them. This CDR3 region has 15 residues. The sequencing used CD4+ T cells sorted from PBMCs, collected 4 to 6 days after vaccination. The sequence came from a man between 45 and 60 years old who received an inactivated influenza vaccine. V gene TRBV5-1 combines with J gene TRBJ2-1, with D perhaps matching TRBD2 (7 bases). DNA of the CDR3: TGCGCCAGCAGCTCGGGAGGACAGCTTAACAATGAGCAGTTCTTC. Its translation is CASSSGGQLNNEQFF.